These 5 T cell receptor beta chains share one sample of origin, sequenced in a study of neoadjuvant anti-PD-1 for oral cavity cancer. Time point indicated: after neoadjuvant nivolumab, at surgical resection. The table came from immunoSEQ multiplex PCR; TCRdb's copy has only in-frame clones and leaves some out. The sample includes fewer than 90,000 clones, approximately 81% of them seen just once. The starting material was PBMCs, obtained after nivolumab (anti-PD-1) treatment. These receptors all come from a person aged 35 to 85 with oral cavity squamous cell carcinoma.

This clone was seen a single time. V usage is TRBV6-5 and J usage is TRBJ1-4, with unresolved D. This CDR3 contains 16 residues. In germline, CDR1 is MNHEY, CDR2 SVGAGI. The V end lost 0 bases, the J end lost 10 bases, and 18 bases lay between the germline ends. The CDR3 DNA reads as TGTGCCAGCAGTTACTCCGGTTCGGGAGATCGGGGAAAACTGTTTTTT. Translated, it gives CASSYSGSGDRGKLFF.

This sequence joins TRBV18 and TRBJ2-1; 8 bases are a match to TRBD2. Germline assignment: CDR1 KGHSH and CDR2 LQKENI. The trim removed 3 bases at V and 6 bases at J, leaving 10 bases unmatched. The CDR3 is made up of 16 amino acids. CDR3 sequence reads: CASSPLSGSGSNEQFF. Here the CDR3 DNA reads TGTGCCAGCTCACCCTTGAGCGGGAGCGGTTCCAATGAGCAGTTCTTC.

The V gene is TRBV10-1, the J gene TRBJ2-3; D ambiguous. The CDR3 loop spans 16 amino acids. Germline V lookup: CDR1 WNHNN, CDR2 SYGVQD (reference sequence). The ends were cut back, 0 bases at V and 2 bases at J, with 12 bases in the middle. CDR3 nucleotide sequence: TGCGCCAGCAGTGAGTCGACACCTTACCCCACAGATACGCAGTATTTT. Amino acid sequence: CASSESTPYPTDTQYF.

The gene calls are TRBV6-5 and TRBJ2-1; TRBD1 matches at 10 bases. CDR3 length: 13 residues. CDR1 is MNHEY and CDR2 is SVGAGI in the germline V gene. V dropped 10 bases and J dropped 7; count of bases not matched to a gene: 7. The CDR3 here is CAIGQGGSNEQFF. The CDR3 DNA is TGTGCCATCGGACAGGGGGGGTCTAATGAGCAGTTCTTC.

The chain has TRBV7-9 and TRBJ2-5, with D maybe TRBD2 (5 bases). V was shortened by 7 bases and J by 3 bases, with 12 bases between the two germline ends. The CDR3 is 13 amino acids. From germline, CDR1 is SEHNR and CDR2 FQNEAQ (reference sequence). CDR3 sequence (DNA): TGTGCCAGCAAGATTTGGGGAGAAGAGACCCAGTACTTC. It yields the protein CASKIWGEETQYF.